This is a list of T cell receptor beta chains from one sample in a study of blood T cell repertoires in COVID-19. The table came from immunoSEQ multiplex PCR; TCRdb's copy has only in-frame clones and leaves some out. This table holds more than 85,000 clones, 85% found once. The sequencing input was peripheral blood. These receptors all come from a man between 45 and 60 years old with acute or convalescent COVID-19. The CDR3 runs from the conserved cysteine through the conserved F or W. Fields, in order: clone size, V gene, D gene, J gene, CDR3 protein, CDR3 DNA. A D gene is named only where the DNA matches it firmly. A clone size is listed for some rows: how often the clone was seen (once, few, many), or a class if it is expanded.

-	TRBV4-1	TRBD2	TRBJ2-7	CASSRRLAGSYEQYF	TGCGCCAGCAGCCGCCGACTAGCGGGGAGCTACGAGCAGTACTTC
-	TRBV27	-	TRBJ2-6	CASSLSSGANVLTF	TGTGCCAGCAGTCTAAGCTCTGGGGCCAACGTCCTGACTTTC
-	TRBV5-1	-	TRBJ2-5	CASSLATGDQETQYF	TGCGCCAGCAGCTTGGCTACAGGTGACCAAGAGACCCAGTACTTC
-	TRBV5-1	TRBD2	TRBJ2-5	CASSLTSEIETQYF	TGCGCCAGCAGCTTAACTAGCGAAATAGAGACCCAGTACTTC
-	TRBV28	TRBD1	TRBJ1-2	CASSSGGLPYGYTF	TGTGCCAGCAGTTCAGGGGGCCTCCCTTATGGCTACACCTTC
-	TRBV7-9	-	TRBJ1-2	CASSLSGGWGYTF	TGTGCCAGCAGCTTAAGCGGGGGCTGGGGCTACACCTTC
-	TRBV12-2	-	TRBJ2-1	CASRLARGLATTYNEQFF	TGTGCAAGTCGCTTAGCGCGAGGACTAGCGACAACCTACAATGAGCAGTTCTTC
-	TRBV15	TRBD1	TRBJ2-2	CATSSPKGTGGLVGELFF	TGTGCCACCAGCAGTCCCAAGGGGACAGGGGGCCTAGTCGGGGAGCTGTTTTTT
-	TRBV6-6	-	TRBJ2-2	CASTTQAGANTGELFF	TGTGCCAGCACCACGCAAGCGGGCGCGAACACCGGGGAGCTGTTTTTT
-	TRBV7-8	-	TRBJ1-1	CASSFSAGGTEAFF	TGTGCCAGCAGCTTTAGCGCGGGTGGCACTGAAGCTTTCTTT
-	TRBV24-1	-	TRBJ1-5	CATNSRQSNQPQHF	TGTGCCACCAACTCGAGGCAGTCCAATCAGCCCCAGCATTTT
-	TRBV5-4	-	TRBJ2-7	CASSEQGRPAFSYEQYF	TGTGCCAGCAGCGAGCAGGGGCGCCCTGCCTTCTCCTACGAGCAGTACTTC
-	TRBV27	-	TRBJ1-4	CASSLMWAGNEKLFF	TGTGCCAGCAGCCTCATGTGGGCGGGCAATGAAAAACTGTTTTTT
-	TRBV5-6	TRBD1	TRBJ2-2	CASSPGQGNTGELFF	TGTGCCAGCAGCCCGGGACAGGGGAACACCGGGGAGCTGTTTTTT
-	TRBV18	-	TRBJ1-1	CASSPLDGGLRTEAFF	TGTGCCAGCTCACCATTAGATGGGGGGTTGAGAACTGAAGCTTTCTTT
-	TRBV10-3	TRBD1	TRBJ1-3	CAISESRQGRNTIYF	TGTGCCATCAGTGAGTCGCGACAGGGCCGAAACACCATATATTTT
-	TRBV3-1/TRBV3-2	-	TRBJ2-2	CASSLLGVDTGELFF	TGTGCCAGCAGCCTTCTAGGGGTCGACACCGGGGAGCTGTTTTTT
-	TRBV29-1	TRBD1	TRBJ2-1	CSVWTGITNEQFF	TGCAGCGTGTGGACAGGGATAACCAATGAGCAGTTCTTC
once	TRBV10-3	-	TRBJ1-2	CAISSVSYGYTF	TGTGCCATCAGCTCAGTCTCTTATGGCTACACCTTC
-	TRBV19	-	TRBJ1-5	CASRTNRAGGQPQHF	TGTGCCAGTAGGACAAACAGGGCGGGGGGGCAGCCCCAGCATTTT